This is a list of T cell receptor beta chains from one sample in a study of T-cell reconstitution after alpha-beta-depleted transplantation in children. TCRdb passed the PCR reads through MiXCR, listing each CDR3 protein once. The profile shows about 980,000 distinct CDR3 sequences, about 29% of them singletons. The sample consisted of PBMCs, mostly from graft donor cells, taken 360 days after TCRalphabeta/CD19-depleted stem cell transplant. The source is a boy in the first two years of life who had a stem cell transplant for SCID, so the T cells may come from the graft donor. The CDR3 runs from the conserved cysteine through the conserved F or W. D genes are given only for firm matches. The size field is filled for only some rows; it gives once, few, many or a size class.

d_call	clone_size	v_call	j_call	cdr3_nt	cdr3_aa
NA	few	TRBV7-9	TRBJ2-5	TGTGCCAGCAGCTCCATTGGAAGGGAGCAAGAGACCCAGTACTTC	CASSSIGREQETQYF
TRBD2	NA	TRBV9	TRBJ2-3	TGTGCCAGCAGCGACCCAAAAGCGGGGGGTTCAGATACGCAGTATTTT	CASSDPKAGGSDTQYF
NA	few	TRBV5-6	TRBJ2-7	TGTGCCAGCAGCCATCCCGGGGGCTACGAGCAGTACTTC	CASSHPGGYEQYF
TRBD1	few	TRBV10-2	TRBJ2-7	TGCGCCAGCAGGGCCGGGACAGGGGGCTTCGAGCAGTACTTC	CASRAGTGGFEQYF
NA	few	TRBV28	TRBJ1-2	TGTGCCAGCAGTCCCACAGGGTTTGACTATGGCTACACCTTC	CASSPTGFDYGYTF
NA	NA	TRBV20-1	TRBJ1-2	TGCAGTGTTCGCGGGACCTTGGGAGGCTACACCTTC	CSVRGTLGGYTF
NA	few	TRBV5-1	TRBJ2-1	TGCGCCAGCAGCCCAACTAGTTCCTTCTACAATGAGCAGTTCTTC	CASSPTSSFYNEQFF
NA	few	TRBV5-1	TRBJ1-4	TGCGCCAGCAGCTTGGGCAGGGTTGATGAAAAACTGTTTTTT	CASSLGRVDEKLFF
TRBD2	few	TRBV10-3	TRBJ2-1	TGTGCCATTGGACTAGCGGGGGAGCTCGGCAATGAGCAGTTCTTC	CAIGLAGELGNEQFF
NA	few	TRBV7-9	TRBJ1-1	TGTGCCAGCAGTATGGTTGTGGTGCCGGATCAAGCTTTCTTT	CASSMVVVPDQAFF
NA	few	TRBV5-6	TRBJ2-5	TGTGCCAGCAGGAGGGGATGGACACGCCAAGAGACCCAGTACTTC	CASRRGWTRQETQYF
NA	NA	TRBV28	TRBJ2-7	TGTGCCAGCAGGGGAACAGGGTTCGACGAGCAGTACTTC	CASRGTGFDEQYF
TRBD2	NA	TRBV12-3/TRBV12-4	TRBJ2-7	TGTGCCAGCAGGGGTCTAGCGGGGGGTTTGGGCGAGCAGTACTTC	CASRGLAGGLGEQYF
TRBD2	NA	TRBV29-1	TRBJ2-7	TGCAGCGCTGGGACTCCCGCGGGAGGAGAGCAGTACTTC	CSAGTPAGGEQYF
NA	NA	TRBV6-5	TRBJ2-1	TGTGCCAGCAGTTACTCGAACAGGGCGAAGCTAGGGGCACTCAATGAGCAGTTCTTC	CASSYSNRAKLGALNEQFF
TRBD2	few	TRBV3-1	TRBJ2-1	TGTGCCAGCAGCCAAGATAGCGGGTGGAGCTCCTACAATGAGCAGTTCTTC	CASSQDSGWSSYNEQFF
NA	NA	TRBV5-1	TRBJ1-2	TGCGCCAGCAGCTTGCCTTCTGGGACGCCAACCCAAGGCTACACCTTC	CASSLPSGTPTQGYTF
TRBD2	NA	TRBV5-6	TRBJ2-3	TGTGCCAGCAGCCTGAGCGGGACTCTCAGAGATACGCAGTATTTT	CASSLSGTLRDTQYF
TRBD2	NA	TRBV12-3/TRBV12-4	TRBJ2-1	TGTGCCAGCACCATACCGACTAGCGGGGGGTCCAATGAGCAGTTCTTC	CASTIPTSGGSNEQFF
NA	NA	TRBV20-1	TRBJ2-1	TGCAGTGCTAGAGACAGGGGCTACAATGAGCAGTTCTTC	CSARDRGYNEQFF
NA	NA	TRBV15	TRBJ2-1	TGTGCCGCCGGGGGGCAGTTCTCCTACAATGAGCAGTTCTTC	CAAGGQFSYNEQFF
TRBD2	many	TRBV7-9	TRBJ2-1	TGTGCCAGCAGCCCGAAGCGGGGGGGCCACAATGAGCAGTTCTTC	CASSPKRGGHNEQFF
NA	NA	TRBV12-3/TRBV12-4	TRBJ2-1	TGTGCCAGCCGCTCCGGGAGTGAGCAGTTCTTC	CASRSGSEQFF
NA	few	TRBV7-8	TRBJ1-2	TGTGCCAGCAGCTTAGTTGGGGGTGATGGCTACACCTTC	CASSLVGGDGYTF
NA	NA	TRBV12-3/TRBV12-4	TRBJ1-1	TGTGCCAGCCACCAATGGGGGATGAACACTGAAGCTTTCTTT	CASHQWGMNTEAFF
NA	NA	TRBV4-1	TRBJ2-4	TGCGCCAGCAGCCAAGTCGGAATCGTCGGGGGCATCGTGTACTTC	CASSQVGIVGGIVYF
NA	NA	TRBV29-1	TRBJ2-7	TGCAGCGTTCAAGGGCAGGGAGGAAGAAACGAGCAGTACTTC	CSVQGQGGRNEQYF
TRBD1	few	TRBV20-1	TRBJ1-5	TGCAGTGCTAGCCTGACAGGGGGGTATAGCAATCAGCCCCAGCATTTT	CSASLTGGYSNQPQHF
NA	many	TRBV24-1	TRBJ2-5	TGTGCCACCAGTGAGGCCGTCGGGGCCCAGTACTTC	CATSEAVGAQYF
NA	NA	TRBV4-1	TRBJ2-5	TGCGCCAGCAGCCAAGCAGGGGGGTTAGGAGAGACCCAGTACTTC	CASSQAGGLGETQYF
NA	NA	TRBV5-1	TRBJ2-2	TGCGCCAGCAGGGGCAGTAACTTTCCCTCCGGGGAGCTGTTTTTT	CASRGSNFPSGELFF
NA	NA	TRBV24-1	TRBJ2-1	TGTGCCACCAGTGATCTACCATTCAGGGGCCGGTACAATGAGCAGTTCTTC	CATSDLPFRGRYNEQFF
NA	few	TRBV7-9	TRBJ2-1	TGTGCCAGCAACAGGGGGGGGGTCTTTGAGCAGTTCTTC	CASNRGGVFEQFF
TRBD2	many	TRBV5-1	TRBJ2-1	TGTGCCAGCAGCCTCGGGACTAACAATGAGCAGTTCTTC	CASSLGTNNEQFF
TRBD1	few	TRBV5-1	TRBJ2-1	TGCGCCAGCAGCTTGGCCCCTCCGGGACAGGGAGGCGGCAATGAGCAGTTCTTC	CASSLAPPGQGGGNEQFF
TRBD2	few	TRBV4-3	TRBJ2-1	TGCGCCAGCAGCCAAGGCCTAGCGGGGGGGTGGTATGAGCAGTTCTTC	CASSQGLAGGWYEQFF
NA	NA	TRBV5-5	TRBJ1-1	TGTGCCAGCAGCTGGGGAAACAGAGAAGCTTTCTTT	CASSWGNREAFF